The present T cell receptor (beta chain) was sequenced within a study of beta chain features in type 1 diabetes. Looking at the study overall: The number of sorted cells examined across all samples was roughly 100,000,000. General study findings and limits: VDJ junctions from patients with type 1 diabetes contained fewer insertions and more deletions. A greater similarity of naive, central memory and Treg TCRB repertoires was seen among patients than among healthy donors.

It was via CD45RO/CCR7/CD25/CD127/CD95/CD27 that CD4+ naive, central memory, regulatory and stem cell-like memory cells were sorted. This clone was counted only a few times. Its antigen is not known. This CDR3 is also generated by other DNA sequences in the sample. V was shortened by 5 bases and J by 3 bases, with 14 bases between the two germline ends. Germline lookup yields CDR1 SEHNR and CDR2 FQNEAQ (reference sequence). The CDR3 is 14 amino acids. Every isolated RNA sample was fully reverse transcribed, so sequencing captured expressed TCRB transcripts. The protocol was immunoSEQ multiplex PCR, while the TCRdb copy is restricted to in-frame clones and leaves out a portion. The repertoire holds about 930,000 clones, with 15% to 20% as singletons.

The receptor comes from a woman aged 18-35 years in good health. Sequencing was carried out using naive CD4+ T cells from blood. The J gene is TRBJ2-7, the V gene TRBV7-9; possibly TRBD1 or TRBD2 for D (5 bases each). The CDR3 nucleotides read TGTGCCAGCAGCCTCGGGACGGGAAGCTACGAGCAGTACTTC. Residues: CASSLGTGSYEQYF.